This T cell receptor beta chain was retrieved from a study of T cells in Graves' hyperthyroidism and ophthalmopathy. Study information: Once the initial diagnosis was made, peripheral blood was obtained before any treatment.

Amplification targeted TCR beta CDR3 regions from RNA transcripts. The TCR CDR3 first-round RT-PCR relied on the HTBI primer set. TCRdb recomputed calls from the multiplex PCR reads with MiXCR, one row per CDR3 protein. This sample has more than 75,000 distinct CDR3 sequences, with around 52% found just once. V was trimmed by 1 base and J by 3 bases, leaving 13 bases between them. This CDR3 has 15 residues. CDR1 and CDR2 (germline): SSHAT, FNYEAQ (reference sequence). Newly diagnosed hyperthyroidism patients aged 18 to 65 years had disease lasting under 2 months. Clinical symptoms, serum thyroxine, TRAb, thyroid ultrasound and orbital computed tomography established diagnosis. Many counts were recorded for this clonotype.

The sequenced sample consisted of blood. This TCR came from a woman aged 40-49 years with Graves' hyperthyroidism. The chain has TRBV7-7 and TRBJ2-7; no reliable D call. CDR3 DNA sequence: TGTGCCAGCAGCTTAGGCGCGCCTCCCTTCTACGAGCAGTACTTC. Translation gives CASSLGAPPFYEQYF. Combining the CDR3 with reference TRBV7-7 and TRBJ2-7 gives the whole variable domain GAGVSQSPRYKVTKRGQDVTLRCDPISSHATLYWYQQALGQGPEFLTYFNYEAQPDKSGLPSDRFSAERPEGSISTLTIQRTEQRDSAMYRCASSLGAPPFYEQYFGPGTRLTVT.